This entry features one T cell receptor (beta chain) sequence. The PCR had 60 Vbeta and 13 Jbeta primers. Data came from immunoSEQ multiplex PCR; TCRdb stores just in-frame clones and leaves some out. The sample yields about 120,000 clones, 65% to 90% seen once. This sample stems from a study of cytomegalovirus exposure and HLA in healthy donors. Trimming left V 5 bases short and J 0 bases short, with 6 bases between. CDR1 and CDR2 from the germline V gene are SEHNR and FQNEAQ (reference sequence). The length of the CDR3 is 13 residues. This rearrangement joins TRBV7-9 to TRBJ2-3, with unresolved D. The sequence came from a man between 25 and 39 years old in good health and CMV-seronegative. The specimen sequenced was PBMCs. The CDR3 reads CASSPLSTDTQYF. CDR3 sequence (DNA): TGTGCCAGCAGCCCTCTTAGCACAGATACGCAGTATTTT.